The present T cell receptor (beta chain) was sequenced within a study of blood T cells in healthy people across ages. This clonotype was recorded a few times. With a J-beta primer mix and a sample-barcoded 5' primer, a second PCR ran about 6 to 11 cycles. Every single cDNA molecule received a tag from a template-switch adaptor with 12 random nucleotides. Via MiXCR, TCRdb re-called the 5' RACE reads, giving one row per CDR3 protein. The sample holds about a million distinct CDR3 sequences, roughly 50% seen once. The V and J ends lost 5 bases and 5 bases respectively, with 12 bases between them. This CDR3 is built from 13 residues. The germline gives CDR1 LGHNA, CDR2 YSLEER.

This clonotype originated in a young man in good health. The sequencing input was blood. The chain combines TRBV4-3 with TRBJ1-1; weak D call: TRBD1 (6 bases). The CDR3 nucleotides read TGCGCCAGCAGCTACAGGGTCGTAACTGAAGCTTTCTTT. It yields the protein CASSYRVVTEAFF.